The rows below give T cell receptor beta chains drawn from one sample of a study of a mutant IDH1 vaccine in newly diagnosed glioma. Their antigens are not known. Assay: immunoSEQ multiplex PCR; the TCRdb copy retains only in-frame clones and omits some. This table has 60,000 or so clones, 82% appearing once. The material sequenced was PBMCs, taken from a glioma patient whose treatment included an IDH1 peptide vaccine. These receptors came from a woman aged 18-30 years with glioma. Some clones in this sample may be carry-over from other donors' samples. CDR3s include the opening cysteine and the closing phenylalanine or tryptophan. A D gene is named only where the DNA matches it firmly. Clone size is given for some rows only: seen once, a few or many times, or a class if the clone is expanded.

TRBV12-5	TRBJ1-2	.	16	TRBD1	TGTGCTAGTGGTTTGTCCCCGGACAGGGTTAGCTATGGCTACACCTTC	CASGLSPDRVSYGYTF
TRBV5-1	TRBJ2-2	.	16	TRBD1	TGCGCCAGCAGCCCAGGGACAGGGCGGAACACCGGGGAGCTGTTTTTT	CASSPGTGRNTGELFF
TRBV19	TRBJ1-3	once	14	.	TGTGCCAGTAGTATACGACAGGCTGGAAACACCATATATTTT	CASSIRQAGNTIYF
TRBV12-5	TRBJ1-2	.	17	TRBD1	TGTGCTAGTGGTTTGCGGGGCGGGACAGCTTTTAACTATGGCTACACCTTC	CASGLRGGTAFNYGYTF
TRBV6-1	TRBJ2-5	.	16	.	TGTGCCAGCAGTGGGAGGTCCGGGACTCAACAAGAGACCCAGTACTTC	CASSGRSGTQQETQYF
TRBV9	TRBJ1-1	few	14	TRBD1	TGTGCCAGCAGCGGGGGAGGGGGACAGATACAAGCTTTCTTT	CASSGGGGQIQAFF
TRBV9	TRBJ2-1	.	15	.	TGTGCCAGCAGCGTAGTAGCGGACTCCTACAATGAGCAGTTCTTC	CASSVVADSYNEQFF
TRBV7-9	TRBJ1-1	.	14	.	TGTGCCAGCAGCTTAGGGGGGGACGTCACTGAAGCTTTCTTT	CASSLGGDVTEAFF
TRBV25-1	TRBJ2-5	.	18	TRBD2	TGTGCCAGCAGTGAATATACCTTAAGCGGGGAGTACCAAGAGACCCAGTACTTC	CASSEYTLSGEYQETQYF
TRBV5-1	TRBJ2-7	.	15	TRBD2	TGCGCCAGCAGCGGGACTAGCGGTAGCTCCTACGAGCAGTACTTC	CASSGTSGSSYEQYF
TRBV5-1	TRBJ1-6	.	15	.	TGCGCCAGCAGCTTGGGACAGACCTATAATTCACCCCTCCACTTT	CASSLGQTYNSPLHF
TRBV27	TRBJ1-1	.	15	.	TGTGCCAGCAGTTTATTTCGCCTGAGGGGAACTGAAGCTTTCTTT	CASSLFRLRGTEAFF
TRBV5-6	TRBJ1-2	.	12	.	TGTGCCAGCAGCTCGGGACGCTATGGCTACACCTTC	CASSSGRYGYTF
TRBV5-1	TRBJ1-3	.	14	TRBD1	TGCGCCACCGCGGACAGGGATCGTGGAAACACCATATATTTT	CATADRDRGNTIYF
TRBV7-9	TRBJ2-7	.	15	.	TGTGCCAGCAGCTTAGACGGGATTAGCTCCTACGAGCAGTACTTC	CASSLDGISSYEQYF
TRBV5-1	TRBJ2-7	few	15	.	TGCGCCAGCAGATTGCGCCGGGATCTTTTCTACGAGCAGTACTTC	CASRLRRDLFYEQYF
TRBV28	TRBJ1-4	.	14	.	TGTGCCAGCAGTTTCGGTTCTTTTAATGAAAAACTGTTTTTT	CASSFGSFNEKLFF
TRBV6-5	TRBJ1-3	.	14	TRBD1	TGTGCCAGCAGATCGGACAGGGCTGGAAACACCATATATTTT	CASRSDRAGNTIYF
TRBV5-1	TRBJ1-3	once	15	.	TGCGCCAGCAGCTTAACAGGGCACTCTGGAAACACCATATATTTT	CASSLTGHSGNTIYF
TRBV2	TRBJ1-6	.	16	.	TGTGCCAGCAAAGACAGCTTCAGCTCCTATAATTCACCCCTCCACTTT	CASKDSFSSYNSPLHF
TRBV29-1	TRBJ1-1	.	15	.	TGCAGCGCCCTCCTCAGTGGGGGGCCGAACACTGAAGCTTTCTTT	CSALLSGGPNTEAFF
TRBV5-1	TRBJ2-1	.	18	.	TGCGCCAGCAGCTTGGCCAAGCCAGGGTCCAGACGCCCCAATGAGCAGTTCTTC	CASSLAKPGSRRPNEQFF
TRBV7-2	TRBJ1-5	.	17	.	TGTGCCAGCAGCTTTCGGGGGGCCCGAACGGGCAATCAGCCCCAGCATTTT	CASSFRGARTGNQPQHF
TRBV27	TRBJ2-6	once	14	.	TGTGCCAGCAGTTTAGCAATTGGGGCCAACGTCCTGACTTTC	CASSLAIGANVLTF
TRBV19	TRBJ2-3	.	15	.	TGTGCCAGTAGTATAGATCCCGGGTTCGCAGATACGCAGTATTTT	CASSIDPGFADTQYF
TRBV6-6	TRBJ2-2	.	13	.	TGTGCCAGCTCCGAACGGGCCACCGGGGAGCTGTTTTTT	CASSERATGELFF
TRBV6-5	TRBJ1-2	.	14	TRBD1	TGTGCCAGCAGTTCCGGGACAGGGGGCTATGGCTACACCTTC	CASSSGTGGYGYTF
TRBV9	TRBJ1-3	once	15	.	TGTGCCAGCAGCGTAGTGGGGTCCTCCGGAAACACCATATATTTT	CASSVVGSSGNTIYF
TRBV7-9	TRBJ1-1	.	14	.	TGTGCCAGCAGCCCCGGCGGAGGGTGGACTGAAGCTTTCTTT	CASSPGGGWTEAFF
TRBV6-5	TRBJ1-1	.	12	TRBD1	TGTGCCAGCAGCGCAGGGGGCACCGAAGCTTTCTTT	CASSAGGTEAFF
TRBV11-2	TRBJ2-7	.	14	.	TGTGCCAGCAGCTTAGGGTCATGGTCCTACGAGCAGTACTTC	CASSLGSWSYEQYF
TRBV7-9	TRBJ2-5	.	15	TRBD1	TGTGCCAGCAGCGCCTTGACAGGGGTTAGCGAGACCCAGTACTTC	CASSALTGVSETQYF
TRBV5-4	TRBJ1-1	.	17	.	TGTGCCAGCAGCCCACTATACGGGTTGATAACGAACACTGAAGCTTTCTTT	CASSPLYGLITNTEAFF
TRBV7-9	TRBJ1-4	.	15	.	TGTGCCAGCAGCTTAGCTACAGCTAATAATGAAAAACTGTTTTTT	CASSLATANNEKLFF
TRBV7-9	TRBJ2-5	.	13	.	TGTGCCAGCAGCTTAGGGGAGAAAGAGACCCAGTACTTC	CASSLGEKETQYF
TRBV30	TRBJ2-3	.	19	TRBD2	TGTGCCTGGAATCCTACTCGACGGGAGGGCCTTTTGGAGGCAGATACGCAGTATTTT	CAWNPTRREGLLEADTQYF
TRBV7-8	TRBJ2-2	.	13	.	TGTGCCAGCAGCTTATTAGAGGTCGGGGAGCTGTTTTTT	CASSLLEVGELFF
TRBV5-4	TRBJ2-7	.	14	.	TGTGCCAGCAGCTTTTTCGGGTTTCCCCTCGAGCAGTACTTC	CASSFFGFPLEQYF
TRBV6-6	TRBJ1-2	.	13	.	TGTGCCAGCAGTTACTCGATATCCTATGGCTACACCTTC	CASSYSISYGYTF
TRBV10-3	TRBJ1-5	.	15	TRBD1	TGTGCCATCAGCCAGGGACAGGGGGTGGCTCAGCCCCAGCATTTT	CAISQGQGVAQPQHF
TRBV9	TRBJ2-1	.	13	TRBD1	TGTGCCAGCAGCGTCAGGGGGATTAATGAGCAGTTCTTC	CASSVRGINEQFF
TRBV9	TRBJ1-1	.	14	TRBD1	TGTGCCAGCAGCCCACGGACAGGGCGGGAGGAAGCTTTCTTT	CASSPRTGREEAFF
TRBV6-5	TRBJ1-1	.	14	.	TGTGCCAGCAACCTAGGGGTCGGCACCACTGAAGCTTTCTTT	CASNLGVGTTEAFF
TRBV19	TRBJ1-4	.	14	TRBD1	TGTGCCAGTGAACCACAGGGGGCGAGGGAAAAACTGTTTTTT	CASEPQGAREKLFF
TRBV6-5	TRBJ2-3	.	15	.	TGTGCCAGCAGTCCCTTGGGTTCTGGCACAGATACGCAGTATTTT	CASSPLGSGTDTQYF
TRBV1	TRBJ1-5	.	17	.	TGCACCAGCAGCCAAGACGGACCTGACAGGGGCTGTCAGCCCCAGCATTTT	CTSSQDGPDRGCQPQHF
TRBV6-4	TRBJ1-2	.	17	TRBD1	TGTGCCAGCAGTGACTCGATGAACAGGGGGCGCAACTATGGCTACACCTTC	CASSDSMNRGRNYGYTF
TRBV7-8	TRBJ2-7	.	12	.	TGTGCCAGCAGCCGCGTGTATCAGGAGCAGTACTTC	CASSRVYQEQYF
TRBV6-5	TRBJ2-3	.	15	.	TGTGCCAGCAGTTACGGGCCAAGGGGAGCGGGTGCGCAGTATTTT	CASSYGPRGAGAQYF
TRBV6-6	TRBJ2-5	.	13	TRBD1	TGTGCCAGCAAAGACAGGGGGGTGGAGACCCAGTACTTC	CASKDRGVETQYF
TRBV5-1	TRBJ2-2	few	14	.	TGCGCCAGCAGCTTTCCTCGGAACACCGGGGAGCTGTTTTTT	CASSFPRNTGELFF
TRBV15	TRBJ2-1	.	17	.	TGTGCCACCAGCAGGGGCCCCAGAGGCGGCTCCTACAATGAGCAGTTCTTC	CATSRGPRGGSYNEQFF